A selection of T cell receptor beta chains follows, all from one sample in a study of blood T cell repertoires in COVID-19. Produced via immunoSEQ multiplex PCR; TCRdb's table is partial and in-frame only. The profile shows 250,000 to 300,000 clones, 90% to 95% of them singletons. Material: PBMCs or T cells enriched from blood (not recorded which). These receptor sequences come from a human donor in a cohort exposed to, infected with or recovered from COVID-19 (not recorded which). The donor label of this sample is uncertain. The CDR3 runs from the conserved cysteine through the conserved F or W. The D gene is left open where the match is weak. Clone sizes are given selectively: once, few, many, or a class where the clone is expanded.

J gene: TRBJ1-3; V gene: TRBV7-2; clone size: -; D gene: -; CDR3 length: 16; CDR3 protein: CASSLARTGTGNTIYF; CDR3 DNA: TGTGCCAGCAGCTTAGCCCGCACAGGGACAGGAAACACCATATATTTT
J gene: TRBJ1-5; V gene: TRBV12-3/TRBV12-4; clone size: once; D gene: -; CDR3 length: 12; CDR3 protein: CASQYSNQPQHF; CDR3 DNA: TGTGCCAGCCAGTATAGCAATCAGCCCCAGCATTTT
J gene: TRBJ1-2; V gene: TRBV5-4; clone size: -; D gene: -; CDR3 length: 14; CDR3 protein: CASSLQGTDYGYTF; CDR3 DNA: TGTGCCAGCAGCTTGCAGGGTACCGACTATGGCTACACCTTC
J gene: TRBJ1-5; V gene: TRBV9; clone size: few; D gene: -; CDR3 length: 12; CDR3 protein: CASTGGNQPQHF; CDR3 DNA: TGTGCCAGCACGGGGGGCAATCAGCCCCAGCATTTT
J gene: TRBJ2-3; V gene: TRBV10-3; clone size: -; D gene: -; CDR3 length: 15; CDR3 protein: CAISERVPGEDTQYF; CDR3 DNA: TGTGCCATCAGTGAGAGGGTACCGGGGGAAGATACGCAGTATTTT
J gene: TRBJ2-1; V gene: TRBV18; clone size: -; D gene: TRBD2; CDR3 length: 15; CDR3 protein: CASSPPGLAHNEQFF; CDR3 DNA: TGTGCCAGCTCACCCCCGGGACTAGCCCACAATGAGCAGTTCTTC
J gene: TRBJ2-7; V gene: TRBV5-8; clone size: -; D gene: -; CDR3 length: 13; CDR3 protein: CASSLEGDYEQYF; CDR3 DNA: TGTGCCAGCAGCTTGGAAGGGGATTACGAGCAGTACTTC
J gene: TRBJ1-4; V gene: TRBV19; clone size: -; D gene: -; CDR3 length: 20; CDR3 protein: CASSSRTEGFGLATNEKLFF; CDR3 DNA: TGTGCCAGTAGTTCCCGGACAGAGGGTTTTGGGCTTGCAACTAATGAAAAACTGTTTTTT
J gene: TRBJ1-1; V gene: TRBV2; clone size: -; D gene: -; CDR3 length: 11; CDR3 protein: CASREISEAFF; CDR3 DNA: TGTGCCAGCAGGGAGATTTCGGAAGCTTTCTTT
J gene: TRBJ1-5; V gene: TRBV12-5; clone size: -; D gene: TRBD1; CDR3 length: 19; CDR3 protein: CASGWSGTGVLYSNQPQHF; CDR3 DNA: TGTGCTAGTGGTTGGTCCGGGACAGGGGTTCTTTATAGCAATCAGCCCCAGCATTTT
J gene: TRBJ2-3; V gene: TRBV7-3; clone size: once; D gene: -; CDR3 length: 15; CDR3 protein: CASSSGGAGTDTQYF; CDR3 DNA: TGTGCCAGCAGCTCAGGCGGGGCGGGCACAGATACGCAGTATTTT
J gene: TRBJ2-2; V gene: TRBV7-6; clone size: -; D gene: -; CDR3 length: 14; CDR3 protein: CASSSQEYTGELFF; CDR3 DNA: TGTGCCAGCAGCTCACAGGAGTACACCGGGGAGCTGTTTTTT
J gene: TRBJ2-5; V gene: TRBV5-6; clone size: -; D gene: TRBD1; CDR3 length: 15; CDR3 protein: CASSLAGDRSETQYF; CDR3 DNA: TGTGCCAGCAGCTTGGCGGGGGACAGGTCGGAGACCCAGTACTTC
J gene: TRBJ1-2; V gene: TRBV6-4; clone size: -; D gene: -; CDR3 length: 15; CDR3 protein: CASSDSYYRENGYTF; CDR3 DNA: TGTGCCAGCAGTGATTCTTACTACAGGGAGAATGGCTACACCTTC
J gene: TRBJ1-5; V gene: TRBV15; clone size: once; D gene: -; CDR3 length: 14; CDR3 protein: CATSRVGGPQPQHF; CDR3 DNA: TGTGCCACCAGCAGAGTCGGGGGGCCTCAGCCCCAGCATTTT
J gene: TRBJ1-6; V gene: TRBV6-5; clone size: -; D gene: -; CDR3 length: 16; CDR3 protein: CASSYGGAIRNSPLHF; CDR3 DNA: TGTGCCAGCAGTTATGGGGGCGCGATACGAAATTCACCCCTCCACTTT